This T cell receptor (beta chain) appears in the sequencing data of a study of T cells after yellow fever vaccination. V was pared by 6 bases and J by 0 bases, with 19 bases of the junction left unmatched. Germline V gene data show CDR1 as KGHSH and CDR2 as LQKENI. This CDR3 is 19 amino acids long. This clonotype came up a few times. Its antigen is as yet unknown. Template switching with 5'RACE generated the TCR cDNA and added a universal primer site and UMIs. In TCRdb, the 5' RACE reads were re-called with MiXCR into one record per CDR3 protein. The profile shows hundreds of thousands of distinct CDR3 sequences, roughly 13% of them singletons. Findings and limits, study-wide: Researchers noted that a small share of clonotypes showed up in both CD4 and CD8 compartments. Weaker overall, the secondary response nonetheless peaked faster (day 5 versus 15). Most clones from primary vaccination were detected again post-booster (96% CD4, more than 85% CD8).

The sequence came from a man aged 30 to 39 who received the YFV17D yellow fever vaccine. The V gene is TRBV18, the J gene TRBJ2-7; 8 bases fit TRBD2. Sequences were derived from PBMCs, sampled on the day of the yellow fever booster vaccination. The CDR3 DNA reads TGTGCCAGCTCTGGCAAACGGGAGGGTAGAAGGGACTACTCCTACGAGCAGTACTTC. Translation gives CASSGKREGRRDYSYEQYF.